This T cell receptor (beta chain) was profiled in a study of T cell repertoires in cytomegalovirus infection. Study-level background: Public TCR beta signatures indicated both CMV infection and matching HLA type. Study-wide points: The cumulative frequency of public TCR beta families distinguished individuals who carried CMV together with the relevant HLA. Across the ex vivo response, the dominant clonotypes were HLA-C-restricted CMV-specific TCR beta clonotypes.

TCRdb independently ran MiXCR on the reads; one entry per CDR3 protein. Of 150,000 to 200,000 distinct CDR3 sequences detected, about 20% appear once; the ten largest clones hold about 2.9%. The germline V gene encodes CDR1 SGHRS and CDR2 YFSETQ. The CDR3 sequence is 13 residues long. V shed 4 bases, J shed 4 bases, and the junction held 5 bases outside the gene matches. This clonotype was seen repeatedly, ten times or more. Antigen specificity is unknown. The chain carries TRBV5-1 and TRBJ2-7; 7 nucleotides match TRBD1. This clonotype was obtained from a human donor in good health (CMV status not recorded). Some clones in this sample may be carry-over from other donors' samples. Material for sequencing was PBMCs. The CDR3 is CASSASGGYEQYF. CDR3 nucleotide sequence: TGCGCCAGCAGCGCCTCAGGGGGATACGAGCAGTACTTC.